What follows are 14 T cell receptor beta chains derived from one specimen sequenced in a study of T cell repertoires in cytomegalovirus infection. One entry per CDR3 protein, called by TCRdb with MiXCR from the reads. The data hold 210,000 or so distinct CDR3 sequences, with 6.5% observed a single time. Source material: PBMCs. Source of these receptors: a human donor in good health (CMV status not recorded). Some clones in this sample may be carry-over from other donors' samples.

This clonotype was recorded many times. The chain combines TRBV7-2 with TRBJ1-5, with 7 positions matching TRBD1. The CDR3 is made up of 14 amino acids. V shed 5 bases and J 2 bases; nucleotides not matched to a gene: 3. Germline V CDR1 and CDR2: SGHTA, FQGNSA. CDR3 amino acids: CASSPGGRNQPQHF. DNA for the CDR3: TGTGCCAGCAGCCCAGGGGGACGCAATCAGCCCCAGCATTTT.

This chain connects TRBV29-1 to TRBJ1-6, with D possibly being TRBD1 (5 bases). This CDR3 region has 15 residues. Germline lookup yields CDR1 SQVTM and CDR2 ANQGSEA. V was pared by 6 bases and J by 10 bases, with 22 bases between. The CDR3 sequence: CSVLTGSTGGSPLHF. Written as DNA, the CDR3 is TGCAGCGTCCTGACGGGATCCACAGGCGGGTCACCCCTCCACTTT.

This clonotype was seen repeatedly, ten times or more. This rearrangement joins TRBV29-1 to TRBJ2-1, with 7 bases aligning to TRBD2. The CDR3 spans 16 residues. Germline V lookup: CDR1 SQVTM, CDR2 ANQGSEA. Trimming removed 7 bases from V and 0 bases from J; junction bases left unmatched: 12. CDR3 sequence reads: CSAKGSTGGSYNEQFF. Here the CDR3 DNA reads TGCAGCGCTAAAGGTAGTACGGGAGGCTCCTACAATGAGCAGTTCTTC.

There are a few counts of this clonotype. V usage is TRBV6-1 and J usage is TRBJ2-3; D not certain. Germline loops: CDR1 MNHNS, CDR2 SASEGT. V was shortened by 3 bases and J by 11 bases, with 9 bases between the two germline ends. CDR3 length: 11 residues. In DNA, the CDR3 is TGTGCCAGCAGTGACACCAATTTGCAGTATTTT. It encodes CASSDTNLQYF.

Ten or more counts support this clonotype. The genes are TRBV5-4 and TRBJ1-6, with 9 bases identical to TRBD1. The germline gives CDR1 SGHNT, CDR2 YYREEE (reference sequence). The V segment lost 4 bases and the J segment 8 bases; nucleotides outside the gene matches: 7. The length of the CDR3 is 15 residues. CDR3 region: CASSRPGQGYSPLHF. The CDR3 DNA is TGTGCCAGCAGCCGTCCGGGACAGGGCTATTCACCCCTCCACTTT.

This clonotype appeared many times. The V gene is TRBV29-1, the J gene TRBJ1-2, with D possibly being TRBD1 (5 bases). Trimming cost V 4 bases and J 8 bases, with 11 bases left between them. The CDR3 runs to 11 residues. CDR1 SQVTM and CDR2 ANQGSEA come from the germline V gene. CDR3 nucleotides: TGCAGCGTTGGGGACGGCTTGGGCTACACCTTC. This codes for CSVGDGLGYTF.

This clonotype was observed many times. The rearrangement links TRBV10-3 to TRBJ2-7; possible D gene TRBD1, 6 bases. This CDR3 contains 13 residues. Germline V lookup: CDR1 ENHRY, CDR2 SYGVKD. V was pared by 4 bases and J by 7 bases, with 14 bases between. Here the CDR3 DNA reads TGTGCCATCAGTGTGGGGACACATGGGGAGCAGTACTTC. Translated, it gives CAISVGTHGEQYF.

This clonotype was seen repeatedly, ten times or more. The chain carries TRBV7-9 and TRBJ1-1, with D perhaps matching TRBD1 (5 bases). There are 14 residues in the CDR3. Trimming took 1 base from V and 4 from J, leaving 10 bases between them. Germline V CDR1 and CDR2: SEHNR, FQNEAQ (reference sequence). This chain's CDR3 is CASSLGDLATEAFF. The CDR3, as DNA: TGTGCCAGCAGCTTAGGGGACCTCGCCACTGAAGCTTTCTTT.

This clonotype was observed many times. V gene TRBV14 combines with J gene TRBJ1-2, with D unclear. The germline V and J ends were trimmed by 4 bases and 3 bases, with 9 bases remaining between them. This CDR3 region has 13 residues. Germline assignment: CDR1 SGHDN and CDR2 FVKESK. The CDR3 coding sequence is TGTGCCAGCAGCCCCCGGGATTACTATGGCTACACCTTC. This translates into CASSPRDYYGYTF.

This chain uses TRBV13 with TRBJ2-1, with no clear D. CDR1 PRHDT and CDR2 FYEKMQ come from the germline V gene (reference sequence). This CDR3 has 12 amino acids. V lost 5 bases and J 5 bases, leaving 7 bases between the germline ends. CDR3 nucleotide sequence: TGTGCCAGCAGCCGTATTAACAATGAGCAGTTCTTC. This encodes CASSRINNEQFF.

This clonotype came up many times. The chain uses TRBV5-1 and TRBJ2-2; D gene uncertain. From germline, CDR1 is SGHRS and CDR2 YFSETQ. The CDR3 is made up of 15 amino acids. V was clipped by 4 bases and J by 4 bases, with 14 bases between them. CDR3 loop: CASSPAMLGTGELFF. CDR3 DNA sequence: TGCGCCAGCAGCCCGGCGATGTTGGGCACCGGGGAGCTGTTTTTT.

There are many counts of this clonotype. The chain has TRBV5-4 and TRBJ2-7, with 8 bases that match TRBD1. CDR3 size: 13 residues. Per the germline V gene, CDR1 is SGHNT and CDR2 is YYREEE (reference sequence). With V trimmed by 4 bases and J by 5 bases, 5 bases remained unmatched. The CDR3 reads CASSLQGAHEQYF. The DNA of the CDR3 is TGTGCCAGCAGCCTTCAGGGGGCCCACGAGCAGTACTTC.

This clonotype came up many times. The chain couples TRBV3-1 to TRBJ2-1, with TRBD2 matching over 11 bases. The germline CDR1 and CDR2 sequences are LGHDT and YNNKEL (reference sequence). The CDR3 spans 16 residues. Germline trimming cut 0 bases from V and 9 bases from J; bases unmatched to any gene: 7. Here the CDR3 reads CASSQDRGSGGVEQFF. CDR3 sequence (DNA): TGTGCCAGCAGCCAAGATCGAGGTAGCGGGGGGGTTGAGCAGTTCTTC.

This clonotype showed up many times. The gene calls are TRBV2 and TRBJ2-2; no clear D. Germline V gene data show CDR1 as SNHLY and CDR2 as FYNNEI. The V end was cut by 5 bases, the J end by 4 bases, with 11 bases between. CDR3 length equals 14 residues. CDR3 bases: TGTGCCAGCAGTAACCGGAGCACCACCGGGGAGCTGTTTTTT. It specifies CASSNRSTTGELFF. Together with reference TRBV2 and TRBJ2-2, the CDR3 gives the full variable domain: EPEVTQTPSHQVTQMGQEVILRCVPISNHLYFYWYRQILGQKVEFLVSFYNNEISEKSEIFDDQFSVERPDGSNFTLKIRSTKLEDSAMYFCASSNRSTTGELFFGEGSRLTVL.